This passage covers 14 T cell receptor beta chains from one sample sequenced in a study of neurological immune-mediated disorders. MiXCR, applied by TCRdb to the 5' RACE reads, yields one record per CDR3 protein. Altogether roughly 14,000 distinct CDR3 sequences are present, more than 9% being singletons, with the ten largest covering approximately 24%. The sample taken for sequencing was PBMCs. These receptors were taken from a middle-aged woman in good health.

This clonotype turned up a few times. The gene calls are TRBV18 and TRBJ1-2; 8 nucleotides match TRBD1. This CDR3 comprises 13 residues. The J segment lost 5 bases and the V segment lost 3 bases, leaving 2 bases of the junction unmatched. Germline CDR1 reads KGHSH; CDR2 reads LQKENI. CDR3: CASSPDREYGYTF. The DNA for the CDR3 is TGTGCCAGCTCACCGGACAGGGAGTATGGCTACACCTTC.

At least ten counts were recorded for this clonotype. The CDR3 loop reads CASTRTENSPLHF. DNA for the CDR3: TGTGCCAGCACGAGGACTGAGAATTCACCCCTCCACTTT. The chain is built from TRBV6-1 and TRBJ1-6, with D hard to call. Germline assignment: CDR1 MNHNS and CDR2 SASEGT. V dropped 7 bases and J dropped 7 bases, with 11 bases sitting between them. The CDR3 extends over 13 amino acids.

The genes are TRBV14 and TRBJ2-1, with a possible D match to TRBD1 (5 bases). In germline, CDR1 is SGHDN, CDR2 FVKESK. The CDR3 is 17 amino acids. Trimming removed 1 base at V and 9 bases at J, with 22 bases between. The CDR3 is CASSQGVGWGKLSEQFF. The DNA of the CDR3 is TGTGCCAGCAGCCAAGGAGTCGGTTGGGGCAAACTGAGTGAGCAGTTCTTC.

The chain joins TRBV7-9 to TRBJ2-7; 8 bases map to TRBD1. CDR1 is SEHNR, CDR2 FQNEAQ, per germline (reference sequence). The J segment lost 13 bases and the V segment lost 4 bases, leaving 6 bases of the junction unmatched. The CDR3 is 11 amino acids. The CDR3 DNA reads TGTGCCAGCAGCTCGCGGGACAGGAGTTACTTC. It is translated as CASSSRDRSYF.

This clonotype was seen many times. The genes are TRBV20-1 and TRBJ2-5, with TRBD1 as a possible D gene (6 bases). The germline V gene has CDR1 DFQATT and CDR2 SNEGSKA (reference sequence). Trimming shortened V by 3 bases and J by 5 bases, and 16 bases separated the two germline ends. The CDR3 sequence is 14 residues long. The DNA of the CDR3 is TGCAGTGCTAGGGGGACATTGGGTGAGGAGACCCAGTACTTC. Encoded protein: CSARGTLGEETQYF.

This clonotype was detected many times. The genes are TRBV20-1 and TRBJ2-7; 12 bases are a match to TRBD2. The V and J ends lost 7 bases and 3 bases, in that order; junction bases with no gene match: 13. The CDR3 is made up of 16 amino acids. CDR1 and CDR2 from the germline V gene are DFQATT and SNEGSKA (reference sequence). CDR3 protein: CSGLGLAGSGFYEQYF. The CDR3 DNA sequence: TGCAGTGGTTTGGGACTAGCGGGCTCCGGTTTCTACGAGCAGTACTTC.

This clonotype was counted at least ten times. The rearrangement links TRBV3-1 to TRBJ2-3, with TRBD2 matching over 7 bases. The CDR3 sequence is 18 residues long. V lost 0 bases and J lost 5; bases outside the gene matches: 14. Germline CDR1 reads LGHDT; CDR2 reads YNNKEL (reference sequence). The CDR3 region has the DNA TGTGCCAGCAGCCAAGAGGGGGGGGGACTCCTGAGTGAAGATACGCAGTATTTT. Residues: CASSQEGGGLLSEDTQYF.

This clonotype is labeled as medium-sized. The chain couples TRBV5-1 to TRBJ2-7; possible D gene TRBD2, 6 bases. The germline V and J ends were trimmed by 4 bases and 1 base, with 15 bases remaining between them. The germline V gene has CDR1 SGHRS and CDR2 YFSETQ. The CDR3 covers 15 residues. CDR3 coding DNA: TGCGCCAGCAGCCCAGGAACTGGAGGGTCCTACGAGCAGTACTTC. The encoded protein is CASSPGTGGSYEQYF.

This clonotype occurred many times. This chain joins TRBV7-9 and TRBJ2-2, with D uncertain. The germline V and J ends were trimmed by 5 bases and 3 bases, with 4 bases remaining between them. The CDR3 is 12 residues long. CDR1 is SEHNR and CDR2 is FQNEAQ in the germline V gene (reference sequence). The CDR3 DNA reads TGTGCCAGCAGCCCCTACACCGGGGAGCTGTTTTTT. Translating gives CASSPYTGELFF.

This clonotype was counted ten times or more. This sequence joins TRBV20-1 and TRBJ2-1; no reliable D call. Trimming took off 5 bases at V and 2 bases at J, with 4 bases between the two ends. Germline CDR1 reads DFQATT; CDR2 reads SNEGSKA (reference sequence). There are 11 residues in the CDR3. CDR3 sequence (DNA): TGCAGTGCTGGTACCTACAATGAGCAGTTCTTC. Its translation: CSAGTYNEQFF.

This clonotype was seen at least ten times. The CDR3 region has the DNA TGTGCCAGCAGCCAAGATCTTCAGACAGGGGGCTTGCGAGATACGCAGTATTTT. This codes for CASSQDLQTGGLRDTQYF. The V gene is TRBV3-1, the J gene TRBJ2-3; 10 bases map to TRBD1. This CDR3 has 18 amino acids. Losses at the gene ends were 0 bases for V and 5 bases for J; bases not matched to a gene: 11. Germline lookup yields CDR1 LGHDT and CDR2 YNNKEL (reference sequence).

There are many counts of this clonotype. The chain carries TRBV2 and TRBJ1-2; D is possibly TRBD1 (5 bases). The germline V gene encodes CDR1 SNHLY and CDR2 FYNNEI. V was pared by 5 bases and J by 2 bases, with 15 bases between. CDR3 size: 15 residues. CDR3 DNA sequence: TGTGCCAGCAGTCCCGAGGGCTGGGGGAACTATGGCTACACCTTC. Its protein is CASSPEGWGNYGYTF. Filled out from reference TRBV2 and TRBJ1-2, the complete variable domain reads EPEVTQTPSHQVTQMGQEVILRCVPISNHLYFYWYRQILGQKVEFLVSFYNNEISEKSEIFDDQFSVERPDGSNFTLKIRSTKLEDSAMYFCASSPEGWGNYGYTFGSGTRLTVV.

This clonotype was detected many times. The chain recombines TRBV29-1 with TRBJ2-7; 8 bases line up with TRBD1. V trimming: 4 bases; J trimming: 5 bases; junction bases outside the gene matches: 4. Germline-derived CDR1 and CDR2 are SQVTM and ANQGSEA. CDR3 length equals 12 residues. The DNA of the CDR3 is TGCAGCGTTGGTCAGGGGGCCCACGAGCAGTACTTC. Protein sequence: CSVGQGAHEQYF.

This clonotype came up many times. This CDR3 is CASSLHTGQGVSGANVLTF. The DNA for the CDR3 is TGCGCCAGCAGCCTTCACACGGGACAGGGAGTCTCTGGGGCCAACGTCCTGACTTTC. The chain combines TRBV4-1 with TRBJ2-6; TRBD1 matches 9 bases. The CDR3 is made up of 19 amino acids. Germline CDR1 reads MGHRA; CDR2 reads YSYEKL. The J segment lost 0 bases and the V segment lost 4 bases, leaving 10 bases of the junction unmatched.